One and the same sample provided the 30 T cell receptor beta chains below, sequenced in a study of cytomegalovirus exposure and HLA in healthy donors. PCR employed 60 Vbeta and 13 Jbeta primers. This table comes from immunoSEQ multiplex PCR, and its TCRdb copy is limited to in-frame clones, with some not included. Of 95,000 to 150,000 clones in the sample, over 70% were seen once. The source material was PBMCs. The source is a female donor in good health and CMV-seropositive.

This chain links TRBV6-5 with TRBJ1-6; D is unresolved. Germline CDR1 MNHEY, CDR2 SVGAGI. Trimming shortened V by 0 bases and J by 11 bases, and 11 bases separated the two germline ends. This CDR3 contains 14 residues. The chain's CDR3 is CASSYSSQVPPLHF. In DNA form, the CDR3 reads TGTGCCAGCAGTTACTCGTCTCAGGTGCCACCCCTCCACTTT.

V gene TRBV2 combines with J gene TRBJ1-6; possibly TRBD1 for D (6 bases). This CDR3 contains 13 residues. CDR1 is SNHLY and CDR2 is FYNNEI in the germline V gene. Trimming pared 6 bases from V and 7 bases from J, leaving 10 bases between. CDR3: CASRRQVNSPLHF. The CDR3 nucleotides read TGTGCCAGCAGACGACAGGTCAATTCACCCCTCCACTTT.

The table lists this clone with a count of one. The chain is built from TRBV18 and TRBJ1-6; no clear D. The germline V and J ends were trimmed by 2 bases and 0 bases, with 5 bases remaining between them. The germline CDR1 and CDR2 sequences are KGHSH and LQKENI. This CDR3 comprises 15 residues. The CDR3 DNA reads TGTGCCAGCTCACCAACGAGCTCCTATAATTCACCCCTCCACTTT. Translation: CASSPTSSYNSPLHF.

The chain is built from TRBV5-4 and TRBJ2-1; D call uncertain. V lost 4 bases and J 9 bases, leaving 14 bases between the germline ends. Per the germline V gene, CDR1 is SGHNT and CDR2 is YYREEE (reference sequence). The CDR3 is made up of 13 amino acids. As DNA, the CDR3 is TGTGCCAGCAGCCAAGATCCAGTTCGTGAGCAGTTCTTC. This codes for CASSQDPVREQFF.

The chain employs TRBV2 and TRBJ2-3; 8 bases agree with TRBD1. This CDR3 contains 16 residues. CDR1 is SNHLY, CDR2 FYNNEI, per germline. Germline trimming cut 4 bases from V and 0 bases from J; bases unmatched to any gene: 6. DNA for the CDR3: TGTGCCAGCAGTGGTAGCAGGGGGCCTAGCACAGATACGCAGTATTTT. This encodes CASSGSRGPSTDTQYF.

The rearrangement uses TRBV7-9 and TRBJ2-7; perhaps TRBD1 as D (6 bases). This CDR3 comprises 14 residues. The germline V and J ends were trimmed by 5 bases and 2 bases, with 13 bases remaining between them. In germline, CDR1 is SEHNR, CDR2 FQNEAQ (reference sequence). The CDR3 region has the DNA TGTGCCAGCAGCCGACAGGTGGGTCCCTACGAGCAGTACTTC. This gives the protein CASSRQVGPYEQYF.

This chain connects TRBV19 to TRBJ1-5; maybe TRBD1 (6 bases). Trimming took off 9 bases at V and 4 bases at J, with 19 bases between the two ends. Germline values: CDR1 LNHDA, CDR2 SQIVND (reference sequence). This CDR3 comprises 15 residues. CDR3 region: CASRHLRDKNQPQHF. The CDR3 region has the DNA TGTGCCAGCAGGCATCTCCGGGACAAGAATCAGCCCCAGCATTTT.

The chain has TRBV20-1 and TRBJ2-1; possibly TRBD1 for D (5 bases). Germline V gene lookup returns CDR1 DFQATT and CDR2 SNEGSKA (reference sequence). The CDR3 spans 11 residues. Trimming removed 8 bases at V and 8 bases at J, with 13 bases between. CDR3: CSMSGMDEQFF. The CDR3 region has the DNA TGCAGTATGTCAGGGATGGATGAGCAGTTCTTC.

The CDR3 loop is CASSQAGGNQPQHF. CDR3 DNA sequence: TGTGCCAGCAGCCAAGCGGGGGGCAATCAGCCCCAGCATTTT. V gene TRBV4-2 combines with J gene TRBJ1-5; TRBD1 might be the D (5 bases). CDR1 is LGHNA and CDR2 is YNFKEQ in the germline V gene. This CDR3 is built from 14 residues. Trimming stripped 1 base from V and 2 bases from J, with 6 bases between.

The chain combines TRBV6-6 with TRBJ2-5, with a possible D match to TRBD2 (5 bases). The germline CDR1 and CDR2 sequences are MNHNY and SVGAGI (reference sequence). The CDR3 is 13 amino acids. V gave up 4 bases and J gave up 2 bases, with 8 bases separating them. The DNA for the CDR3 is TGTGCCAGCAGTTTAGCGACACAAGAGACCCAGTACTTC. Translation: CASSLATQETQYF.

This clone was seen a few times. V usage is TRBV18 and J usage is TRBJ1-4, with D possibly TRBD1 on 6 matching bases. V was trimmed by 6 bases and J by 8 bases, leaving 10 bases between them. CDR3 length equals 12 residues. CDR1 is KGHSH, CDR2 LQKENI, per germline. DNA of the CDR3: TGTGCCAGCTCTCGGACAGTCGAAAAACTGTTTTTT. Translated, it gives CASSRTVEKLFF.

The genes are TRBV9 and TRBJ1-1; D remains unclear. The CDR3 runs 14 residues. Trimming left V 4 bases short and J 2 bases short, with 12 bases between. Per germline, CDR1 SGDLS and CDR2 YYNGEE. CDR3 protein: CASSPRPGNTEAFF. The CDR3, as DNA: TGTGCCAGCAGCCCGCGTCCGGGAAACACTGAAGCTTTCTTT.

V is TRBV2 and J is TRBJ2-7; TRBD1 agrees at 8 bases. V shed 0 bases, J shed 2 bases, and the junction held 6 bases outside the gene matches. Per germline, CDR1 SNHLY and CDR2 FYNNEI. The CDR3 has 16 amino acids. The CDR3 spells CASSEARGTGTYEQYF. For the CDR3, the DNA is TGTGCCAGCAGTGAAGCGAGGGGGACAGGTACCTACGAGCAGTACTTC.

The gene calls are TRBV2 and TRBJ1-5; D gene ambiguous. CDR3 length: 13 amino acids. Germline CDR1 is SNHLY and CDR2 is FYNNEI. The ends were cut back, 4 bases at V and 2 bases at J, with 6 bases in the middle. The CDR3: CASSAEGNQPQHF. The CDR3, as DNA: TGTGCCAGCAGTGCGGAGGGCAATCAGCCCCAGCATTTT.

This clone was recorded a few times. Other DNA sequences in the sample encode the same CDR3. V and J are TRBV7-2 and TRBJ1-5; 8 nucleotides line up with TRBD1. There are 14 residues in the CDR3. V lost 5 bases and J lost 4; bases outside the gene matches: 4. The germline gives CDR1 SGHTA, CDR2 FQGNSA. CDR3 loop: CASSLDRGNQPQHF. DNA of the CDR3: TGTGCCAGCAGCCTCGACAGGGGTAATCAGCCCCAGCATTTT.

This chain connects TRBV19 to TRBJ1-5; 9 bases agree with TRBD1. Germline CDR1 is LNHDA and CDR2 is SQIVND (reference sequence). V lost 0 bases, J lost 2 bases, and 11 bases stayed unmatched. CDR3 length: 19 amino acids. The CDR3 is CASSIEVGQGFLGNQPQHF. CDR3 DNA: TGTGCCAGTAGTATAGAGGTTGGACAGGGGTTTTTGGGCAATCAGCCCCAGCATTTT.

The V gene is TRBV19, the J gene TRBJ1-4; maybe TRBD1 (6 bases). Germline loops: CDR1 LNHDA, CDR2 SQIVND (reference sequence). The CDR3 loop spans 14 amino acids. The V end was cut by 3 bases, the J end by 8 bases, with 13 bases between. The CDR3 bases are TGTGCCAGTAGTATCTCCGGGACATCGGAAAAACTGTTTTTT. It translates to CASSISGTSEKLFF.

The chain couples TRBV6-1 to TRBJ2-7; TRBD2 is a possible D gene (6 bases). Deletions cut 3 bases from V and 7 bases from J, with 13 bases between. The CDR3 sequence is 13 residues long. The germline gives CDR1 MNHNS, CDR2 SASEGT. The CDR3 sequence is CASSDPGRLEQYF. CDR3 nucleotide sequence: TGTGCCAGCAGTGACCCCGGGAGACTTGAGCAGTACTTC.

This clone was detected only once. CDR3 sequence (DNA): TGTGCCAGCAGCTTAGGAGGCGTGGTCACGAACACCGGGGAGCTGTTTTTT. Protein: CASSLGGVVTNTGELFF. The chain uses TRBV7-6 and TRBJ2-2; D not resolved. Trimming removed 1 base from V and 0 bases from J, with 12 bases in between. The CDR3 spans 17 residues. Germline loops: CDR1 SGHVS, CDR2 FNYEAQ.

The chain joins TRBV18 to TRBJ1-1, with D perhaps TRBD1 (5 bases). The ends were cut back, 5 bases at V and 0 bases at J, with 7 bases in the middle. The length of the CDR3 is 13 residues. Per the germline V gene, CDR1 is KGHSH and CDR2 is LQKENI. The CDR3 spells CASSTDMNTEAFF. The DNA of the CDR3 is TGTGCCAGCTCAACGGACATGAACACTGAAGCTTTCTTT.

There are a few counts of this clone. This chain uses TRBV7-3 with TRBJ2-5; TRBD2 aligns across 10 bases. CDR3 length: 17 residues. CDR1 is SGHTA and CDR2 is FQGTGA in the germline V gene. The ends lost 2 bases at V and 4 bases at J; junction bases unmatched: 10. The CDR3 nucleotides are TGTGCCAGCAGCTTAGGTCGAAGCGGGGGGGCAGGAGAGACCCAGTACTTC. Translating it yields CASSLGRSGGAGETQYF.

The chain joins TRBV5-5 to TRBJ1-4; 7 nucleotides align to TRBD1. Germline V gives CDR1 SGHKS, CDR2 YYEKEE (reference sequence). The CDR3 covers 14 residues. V lost 3 bases to trimming and J lost 3 bases; unmatched junction nucleotides: 2. The chain's CDR3 is CASSSRGANEKLFF. The CDR3, as DNA: TGTGCCAGCAGCTCCAGGGGGGCTAATGAAAAACTGTTTTTT.

This chain uses TRBV30 with TRBJ1-1; TRBD1 matches 8 bases. Germline V gives CDR1 GTSNPN, CDR2 SVGIG (reference sequence). The CDR3 is 16 amino acids. V trimming: 1 base; J trimming: 0 bases; junction bases outside the gene matches: 7. The CDR3, as DNA: TGTGCCTGGAGTGGAGGGATGACAGGGGTGAACACTGAAGCTTTCTTT. Its protein product is CAWSGGMTGVNTEAFF.

Concerning this clone: The germline gene is not matched at one end of the junction; a read error may be the cause. The J gene is TRBJ1-2, the V gene TRBV19; tentative D call: TRBD1 (5 bases). The V gene's germline CDR1 is LNHDA and CDR2 SQIVND (reference sequence). This CDR3 has 15 residues. Here the CDR3 reads CASIQTYRMNYDYTF. Written as DNA, the CDR3 is TGTGCCAGTATTCAAACTTACAGGATGAACTATGACTACACCTTC.

This sequence joins TRBV7-2 and TRBJ2-5, with D uncertain. The CDR3 is 13 residues long. Germline CDR1 and CDR2: SGHTA and FQGNSA. The ends were cut back, 3 bases at V and 5 bases at J, with 10 bases in the middle. This CDR3 reads CASSFGVGETQYF. CDR3 in DNA: TGTGCCAGCAGCTTTGGAGTCGGGGAGACCCAGTACTTC.

The V and J genes are TRBV29-1 and TRBJ1-5; tentative D call: TRBD1 (5 bases). CDR3 length equals 14 residues. The germline V and J ends were trimmed by 4 bases and 5 bases, with 15 bases remaining between them. Germline values: CDR1 SQVTM, CDR2 ANQGSEA. CDR3 DNA sequence: TGCAGCGTTGTCGGGGGGGGGTCGGATCAGCCCCAGCATTTT. Its translation is CSVVGGGSDQPQHF.

The CDR3 here is CATSRDSGGATDTQYF. The CDR3 nucleotides read TGTGCCACCAGCAGAGATAGCGGGGGGGCAACAGATACGCAGTATTTT. J is TRBJ2-3 and V is TRBV15; 11 positions match TRBD2. Looked up from germline, CDR1 is LNHNV and CDR2 is YYDKDF (reference sequence). CDR3 length: 16 amino acids. The V and J ends lost 0 bases and 3 bases, in that order; junction bases with no gene match: 2.

CDR3 coding DNA: TGTGCCAGCAGTTACGACAGGGGGCTTTATGGCTACACCTTC. This sequence encodes CASSYDRGLYGYTF. The rearrangement joins TRBV6-5 to TRBJ1-2, with 10 bases aligning to TRBD1. Germline lookup yields CDR1 MNHEY and CDR2 SVGAGI. The CDR3 is 14 amino acids. The trim removed 2 bases at V and 5 bases at J, leaving 2 bases unmatched.

The chain joins TRBV5-1 to TRBJ1-2, with 9 bases matching TRBD1. Germline loops: CDR1 SGHRS, CDR2 YFSETQ. There are 15 residues in the CDR3. After removal of 3 bases from V and 6 bases from J, the junction contained 9 bases not matched to a gene. The CDR3 nucleotides are TGCGCCAGCAGCTCTACAGGGGGCGTGAGAAATGGCTACACCTTC. Protein: CASSSTGGVRNGYTF.

The V call is TRBV4-3, the J call TRBJ2-5; 9 bases are a match to TRBD2. With 4 bases clipped from V and 5 bases from J, the junction kept 5 bases outside the gene matches. This CDR3 region has 14 residues. Germline V lookup: CDR1 LGHNA, CDR2 YSLEER. The CDR3 DNA follows: TGCGCCAGCAGCCCCGGGACTAGCAAGGAGACCCAGTACTTC. It specifies CASSPGTSKETQYF.